The 2 T cell receptor beta chains given below trace back to one sample, sequenced in a study of T cell repertoires in cytomegalovirus infection. The antigens these receptors bind are not known. Each CDR3 protein is one row after TCRdb ran MiXCR on the reads. The table has 900,000 to 950,000 distinct CDR3 sequences, approximately 31% seen once. Sample: cultured CD8+ T cells from PBMCs, taken from culture after CMV antigen stimulation. Source of these receptors: a human donor in good health (CMV status not recorded). Some clones in this sample may be carry-over from other donors' samples.

The chain joins TRBV27 to TRBJ2-3; D is ambiguous. The CDR3 is 15 residues long. Between the trimmed V and J ends, which lost 6 bases and 2 bases, there was a span of 15 bases. Germline loops: CDR1 MNHEY, CDR2 SMNVEV (reference sequence). CDR3 amino acids: CASSLMAWDTDTQYF. The CDR3 nucleotides read TGTGCCAGCAGCCTCATGGCCTGGGACACAGATACGCAGTATTTT.

This clonotype came up a few times. This chain joins TRBV19 and TRBJ1-5; weak D call: TRBD1 (5 bases). CDR1 is LNHDA, CDR2 SQIVND, per germline (reference sequence). The CDR3 consists of 13 residues. The V end lost 2 bases, the J end lost 6 bases, and 8 bases lay between the germline ends. CDR3 protein: CASSIKGPQPQHF. The CDR3 DNA sequence: TGTGCCAGTAGTATAAAGGGGCCTCAGCCCCAGCATTTT.